This T cell receptor beta chain appears in the sequencing data of a study of blood T cell repertoires in COVID-19. This CDR3 has 14 amino acids. Germline V CDR1 and CDR2: SEHNR, FQNEAQ (reference sequence). V was trimmed by 5 bases and J by 1 base, leaving 11 bases between them. Repertoires were generated with immunoSEQ multiplex PCR, while TCRdb's copy carries only in-frame clones and drops some. The sample records some 320,000 clones, roughly nine tenths being singletons. V usage is TRBV7-9 and J usage is TRBJ2-5; D uncertain. The clonotype originates from a man in his sixties who had recovered from COVID-19. Sequenced sample: PBMCs or T cells enriched from blood (not recorded which). The chain's CDR3 is CASSASGGQETQYF. The CDR3 DNA sequence: TGTGCCAGCAGCGCAAGTGGCGGCCAAGAGACCCAGTACTTC.